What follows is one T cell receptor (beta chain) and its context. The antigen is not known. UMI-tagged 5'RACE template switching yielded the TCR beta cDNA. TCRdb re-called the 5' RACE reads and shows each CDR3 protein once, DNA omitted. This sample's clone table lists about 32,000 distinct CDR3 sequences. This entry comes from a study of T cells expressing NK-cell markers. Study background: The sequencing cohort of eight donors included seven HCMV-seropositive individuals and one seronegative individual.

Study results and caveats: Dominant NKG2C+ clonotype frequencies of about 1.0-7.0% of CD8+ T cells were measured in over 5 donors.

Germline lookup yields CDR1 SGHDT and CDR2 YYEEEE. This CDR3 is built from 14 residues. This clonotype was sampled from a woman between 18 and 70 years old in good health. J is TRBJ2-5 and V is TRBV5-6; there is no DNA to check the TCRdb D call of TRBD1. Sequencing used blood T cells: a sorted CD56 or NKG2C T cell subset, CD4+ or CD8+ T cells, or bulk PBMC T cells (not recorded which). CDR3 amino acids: CASSQRGIEETQYF.